These T cell receptor beta chains were read from a single sample in a study of blood T cell repertoires in COVID-19. Sequencing was performed with immunoSEQ multiplex PCR; in TCRdb, only in-frame clones are kept and a portion is missing. The data show about 260,000 clones, with under 90% seen just once and 4.2% held by the top ten. Specimen: peripheral blood. The receptors were sampled from a man aged 55 to 70 with acute or convalescent COVID-19. Both conserved end residues are part of each CDR3. D genes are given only for firm matches. The size of a clone is reported for some rows only, either as once, few or many, or as a class for expanded clones.

DNA: TGCGCCAGCAGTGAGAGCGACAGGGGCCCTACTTTCAATCAGCCCCAGCATTTT
CDR3: CASSESDRGPTFNQPQHF
D: TRBD1
J: TRBJ1-5
size: -
V: TRBV10-1

DNA: TGTGCCAGCAGCACTCCTCCGGGGCGGGAGTTCACAGATACGCAGTATTTT
CDR3: CASSTPPGREFTDTQYF
D: -
J: TRBJ2-3
size: once
V: TRBV21-1

DNA: TGTGCCAGCAGCCTACGCCCCGGGACAGGGTTACTTCGAGACTACGAGCAGTACTTC
CDR3: CASSLRPGTGLLRDYEQYF
D: TRBD1
J: TRBJ2-7
size: -
V: TRBV11-2

DNA: TGTGCCAGCAGCTTAACAGGGGCTGGGGCCAACGTCCTGACTTTC
CDR3: CASSLTGAGANVLTF
D: -
J: TRBJ2-6
size: -
V: TRBV7-3

DNA: TGTGCCAGCAGCCTACGGGGGGCCCGCTTTTACAATGAGCAGTTCTTC
CDR3: CASSLRGARFYNEQFF
D: -
J: TRBJ2-1
size: -
V: TRBV14

DNA: TGCGCCAGCAGCTTGGACGACAGAAACTATGGCTACACCTTC
CDR3: CASSLDDRNYGYTF
D: -
J: TRBJ1-2
size: -
V: TRBV5-1

DNA: TGTGCCAGCAGCCGAACTCCGACAGGGGCCTACGAGCAGTACTTC
CDR3: CASSRTPTGAYEQYF
D: TRBD1
J: TRBJ2-7
size: -
V: TRBV6-5

DNA: TGCGCCAGCAGCTTTACAGGGCTGACTAATGAAAAACTGTTTTTT
CDR3: CASSFTGLTNEKLFF
D: -
J: TRBJ1-4
size: -
V: TRBV5-1

DNA: TGTGCCAGCAGTTTATCGGCTAGCGGGAGAAGATACGAGCAGTACTTC
CDR3: CASSLSASGRRYEQYF
D: TRBD2
J: TRBJ2-7
size: -
V: TRBV28

DNA: TGTGCCAGTAGCCGAGGGACTAGTGCCTCCTACGAGCAGTACTTC
CDR3: CASSRGTSASYEQYF
D: TRBD2
J: TRBJ2-7
size: -
V: TRBV19

DNA: TGTGCCAGCGGTGACTTCAGGGATGGCACTGAAGCTTTCTTT
CDR3: CASGDFRDGTEAFF
D: -
J: TRBJ1-1
size: -
V: TRBV28

DNA: TGTGCCAGCAGCTTACTTCTCGGGACAGGCCAAGAGACCCAGTACTTC
CDR3: CASSLLLGTGQETQYF
D: TRBD1
J: TRBJ2-5
size: once
V: TRBV7-9

DNA: TGTGCCAGCTCACAACAGGGCTCTAACACTGAAGCTTTCTTT
CDR3: CASSQQGSNTEAFF
D: -
J: TRBJ1-1
size: once
V: TRBV18

DNA: TGTGCCAGCTCAGCTAGCGGACGCACAGATACGCAGTATTTT
CDR3: CASSASGRTDTQYF
D: TRBD2
J: TRBJ2-3
size: -
V: TRBV18

DNA: TGTGCCAGCAGTTACTATCGGGGTCCCTCCTACAATGAGCAGTTCTTC
CDR3: CASSYYRGPSYNEQFF
D: -
J: TRBJ2-1
size: once
V: TRBV6-5

DNA: TGTGCCAGCAGCTACGCCGGGACACTACAAGAGACCCAGTACTTC
CDR3: CASSYAGTLQETQYF
D: -
J: TRBJ2-5
size: many
V: TRBV6-5

DNA: TGCAGCGCCGGACTGTACACAGATACGCAGTATTTT
CDR3: CSAGLYTDTQYF
D: -
J: TRBJ2-3
size: -
V: TRBV29-1

DNA: TGTGCCAGCAGCCAAGGTTGGCTGGCGGGGGCCCCCACAGATACGCAGTATTTT
CDR3: CASSQGWLAGAPTDTQYF
D: -
J: TRBJ2-3
size: -
V: TRBV3-1/TRBV3-2

DNA: TGTGCCAGCAACGGGGGGAACTATGGCTACACCTTC
CDR3: CASNGGNYGYTF
D: -
J: TRBJ1-2
size: -
V: TRBV6-5

DNA: TGTGCCAGCAGCTTATCGGGACTAGTCGCTCGAGATGAGCAGTTCTTC
CDR3: CASSLSGLVARDEQFF
D: TRBD2
J: TRBJ2-1
size: -
V: TRBV7-3

DNA: TGTGCCTGGAGTTCTGAGGCCAAAAACATTCAGTACTTC
CDR3: CAWSSEAKNIQYF
D: -
J: TRBJ2-4
size: -
V: TRBV30

DNA: TGTGCCAGCTCACCTGGGACAGGGGGCCATTCACCCCTCCACTTT
CDR3: CASSPGTGGHSPLHF
D: TRBD1
J: TRBJ1-6
size: -
V: TRBV18

DNA: TGTGCCAGCAGCTTCTCCCGGACTAGCGGGAGCGCCGGGGCCAACGTCCTGACTTTC
CDR3: CASSFSRTSGSAGANVLTF
D: TRBD2
J: TRBJ2-6
size: once
V: TRBV27

DNA: TGTGCCAGCAGCTTGCAGCGGGGGCAGGGGGAGACCCAGTACTTC
CDR3: CASSLQRGQGETQYF
D: TRBD2
J: TRBJ2-5
size: -
V: TRBV5-4

DNA: TGCAGCGCCCGTGGGACAGATGGAACCTACGAGCAGTACTTC
CDR3: CSARGTDGTYEQYF
D: TRBD1
J: TRBJ2-7
size: once
V: TRBV29-1

DNA: TGTGCCAGCGGCCAGGGACTAGCGGGGACCCCCGGATGGTTCTTC
CDR3: CASGQGLAGTPGWFF
D: TRBD2
J: TRBJ2-1
size: -
V: TRBV6-6

DNA: TGTGCCAGCAGCCAAGCCCCAAGCGGGGGGGCATCAGATACGCAGTATTTT
CDR3: CASSQAPSGGASDTQYF
D: TRBD2
J: TRBJ2-3
size: -
V: TRBV4-2

DNA: TGTGCCAGCTCCTTGGTAAGGTCGAGGGATCCTGGGGCCAACGTCCTGACTTTC
CDR3: CASSLVRSRDPGANVLTF
D: -
J: TRBJ2-6
size: few
V: TRBV28

DNA: TGTGCCAGCAGCCAAGCTGAGGGACAGTCCTACGAGCAGTACTTC
CDR3: CASSQAEGQSYEQYF
D: TRBD1
J: TRBJ2-7
size: -
V: TRBV4-2

DNA: TGTGCCAGCAGCTTACTCCAGGGGGCGTCCTACGAGCAGTACTTC
CDR3: CASSLLQGASYEQYF
D: TRBD1
J: TRBJ2-7
size: -
V: TRBV7-9

DNA: TGCAGCGCCAGCCGGAGCACTGAAGCTTTCTTT
CDR3: CSASRSTEAFF
D: -
J: TRBJ1-1
size: -
V: TRBV29-1

DNA: TGCGCCAGCAGCTTGACCGGGGGCAATGAGCAGTTCTTC
CDR3: CASSLTGGNEQFF
D: -
J: TRBJ2-1
size: -
V: TRBV5-1

DNA: TGTGCCAGCTCACCGAGAACGACAGGGGCCAAGTCCTATGGCTACACCTTC
CDR3: CASSPRTTGAKSYGYTF
D: TRBD1
J: TRBJ1-2
size: -
V: TRBV18

DNA: TGTGCCATCAGGGCCGGGTTGTTTAGCTACGAGCAGTACTTC
CDR3: CAIRAGLFSYEQYF
D: -
J: TRBJ2-7
size: -
V: TRBV10-3

DNA: TGTGCCAGCAGCCCCAATCCTAGCTCCTACAATGAGCAGTTCTTC
CDR3: CASSPNPSSYNEQFF
D: -
J: TRBJ2-1
size: -
V: TRBV7-3

DNA: TGTGCCAGCAGTTACCCTACGAGGACAGGGCGCTACGAGCAGTACTTC
CDR3: CASSYPTRTGRYEQYF
D: TRBD1
J: TRBJ2-7
size: -
V: TRBV6-5

DNA: TGTGCCAGCAGCTCCCAAGGACAGGGCAGCGGCTACACCTTC
CDR3: CASSSQGQGSGYTF
D: TRBD1
J: TRBJ1-2
size: -
V: TRBV7-2

DNA: TGTGCCACCTCGGGGGGGGTTGCCCAGCATTTT
CDR3: CATSGGVAQHF
D: -
J: TRBJ1-5
size: -
V: TRBV12-3/TRBV12-4

DNA: TGTGCCTGGAGTGTATCCGGGACCTACGAGCAGTACTTC
CDR3: CAWSVSGTYEQYF
D: -
J: TRBJ2-7
size: -
V: TRBV30

DNA: TGTGCCAGCAGCGTCGATCTGGGCGTTACCCACAATGAGCAGTTCTTC
CDR3: CASSVDLGVTHNEQFF
D: -
J: TRBJ2-1
size: -
V: TRBV9

DNA: TGTGCCAGCAGTTCTGGACTAGCGGGTACCGGGGAGCTGTTTTTT
CDR3: CASSSGLAGTGELFF
D: TRBD2
J: TRBJ2-2
size: -
V: TRBV6-2/TRBV6-3

DNA: TGCAGCGTTGCTGGCGGGGGCGGGGAGCTGTTTTTT
CDR3: CSVAGGGGELFF
D: TRBD2
J: TRBJ2-2
size: -
V: TRBV29-1

DNA: TGCGCCAGCAGCCAAGGAAATAGAACACCGCGGCGGGGTCAAGAGACCCAGTACTTC
CDR3: CASSQGNRTPRRGQETQYF
D: -
J: TRBJ2-5
size: -
V: TRBV4-1

DNA: TGTGCCAGCAGTAATGGGGACAGGGCCAATCAGCCCCAGCATTTT
CDR3: CASSNGDRANQPQHF
D: TRBD1
J: TRBJ1-5
size: -
V: TRBV25-1

DNA: TGTGCCACCAGTGACAGAAGCACAGATACGCAGTATTTT
CDR3: CATSDRSTDTQYF
D: -
J: TRBJ2-3
size: few
V: TRBV24-1

DNA: TGTGCCAGCAATAGACAGGGCGGGAATTCACCCCTCCACTTT
CDR3: CASNRQGGNSPLHF
D: TRBD1
J: TRBJ1-6
size: -
V: TRBV6-5

DNA: TGTGCCAGCAGCCCGATCGCATCCGGGACAGTTAATGAAAAACTGTTTTTT
CDR3: CASSPIASGTVNEKLFF
D: TRBD1
J: TRBJ1-4
size: once
V: TRBV9

DNA: TGCGCCAGCAGCTCCCACTACGAGCAGTACTTC
CDR3: CASSSHYEQYF
D: -
J: TRBJ2-7
size: -
V: TRBV5-1

DNA: TGTGCCAGCAGCTCCAGGGGCCTACGGAACTATGGCTACACCTTC
CDR3: CASSSRGLRNYGYTF
D: -
J: TRBJ1-2
size: -
V: TRBV6-5

DNA: TGTGCCAGCAGTTACTCGAAGACAGGGGCCCCCAACGAGCAGTACTTC
CDR3: CASSYSKTGAPNEQYF
D: TRBD1
J: TRBJ2-7
size: once
V: TRBV6-6

DNA: TGTGCCAGCAGCGCCGGACTAGCGGGAGGGCCGGGAGAGACCCAGTACTTC
CDR3: CASSAGLAGGPGETQYF
D: TRBD2
J: TRBJ2-5
size: -
V: TRBV5-4

DNA: TGCGCCAGCAGTAAGGGACAGCTCCCCTACGAGCAGTACTTC
CDR3: CASSKGQLPYEQYF
D: TRBD1
J: TRBJ2-7
size: once
V: TRBV10-1

DNA: TGTGCCAGCAGCCAGGCCGACTCTCCCTATAATTCACCCCTCCACTTT
CDR3: CASSQADSPYNSPLHF
D: -
J: TRBJ1-6
size: -
V: TRBV3-1/TRBV3-2

DNA: TGTGCCAGTCTTGGGGGGGCAGAGACCCAGTACTTC
CDR3: CASLGGAETQYF
D: -
J: TRBJ2-5
size: -
V: TRBV19

DNA: TGCGCCAGCAGCTCCGTATACAGGGGGCCAAATCGGGAGCAGTACTTC
CDR3: CASSSVYRGPNREQYF
D: TRBD1
J: TRBJ2-7
size: -
V: TRBV5-1